These 19 T cell receptor beta chains originate from one sample sequenced in a study of neurological immune-mediated disorders. In TCRdb, the 5' RACE reads were re-called with MiXCR into one record per CDR3 protein. The sample contains more than 75,000 distinct CDR3 sequences, roughly 3.5% of which appear only once. Specimen: PBMCs. The source of these receptors is a woman aged 45-60 years with multiple sclerosis.

With regard to this clonotype: This may be a read error: a much more frequent sequence differs by one nucleotide. V is TRBV7-2 and J is TRBJ1-5, with D hard to call. There are 13 residues in the CDR3. Trimming stripped 7 bases from V and 7 bases from J, with 14 bases between. The germline gives CDR1 SGHTA, CDR2 FQGNSA. The CDR3 sequence: CASTRKGEQPQHF. In DNA form, the CDR3 reads TGTGCCAGCACCAGAAAGGGAGAGCAGCCCCAGCATTTT.

This clonotype was seen ten or more times. The V gene is TRBV20-1, the J gene TRBJ2-5, with D perhaps matching TRBD2 (7 bases). Trimming stripped 2 bases from V and 4 bases from J, with 11 bases between. The CDR3 consists of 13 residues. Per germline, CDR1 DFQATT and CDR2 SNEGSKA (reference sequence). The CDR3 spells CSARLGGLETQYF. The CDR3 DNA sequence: TGCAGTGCTAGACTGGGGGGGCTAGAGACCCAGTACTTC.

Ten or more counts support this clonotype. The rearrangement joins TRBV5-1 to TRBJ2-3; TRBD2 might be the D (6 bases). V lost 2 bases, J lost 5 bases, and 12 bases lay in between. Germline values: CDR1 SGHRS, CDR2 YFSETQ. The CDR3 covers 14 residues. CDR3 in amino acids: CASSFGGVGDTQYF. In DNA form, the CDR3 reads TGCGCCAGCAGCTTCGGCGGGGTAGGAGATACGCAGTATTTT.

This sequence joins TRBV7-9 and TRBJ1-1; 10 bases line up with TRBD1. Looked up from germline, CDR1 is SEHNR and CDR2 is FQNEAQ (reference sequence). The length of the CDR3 is 15 residues. Trimming took 5 bases from V and 0 from J; bases not matched to a gene: 3. CDR3 amino acids: CASSPTGGMNTEAFF. CDR3 DNA sequence: TGTGCCAGCAGCCCGACAGGGGGCATGAACACTGAAGCTTTCTTT.

In its sample, this clonotype was seen many times. The chain is built from TRBV20-1 and TRBJ2-3, with 8 nucleotides matching TRBD2. CDR3 size: 15 residues. After removal of 0 bases from V and 6 bases from J, the junction contained 8 bases not matched to a gene. Germline CDR1 DFQATT, CDR2 SNEGSKA (reference sequence). The DNA for the CDR3 is TGCAGTGCTAGAGAAGGGACTAGGGCGCCGGATACGCAGTATTTT. Translation gives CSAREGTRAPDTQYF.

This clonotype was seen at least ten times. This chain links TRBV12-3 or TRBV12-4 with TRBJ1-4, with a possible D match to TRBD1 (5 bases). The CDR3 is 14 residues long. The germline V and J ends were trimmed by 8 bases and 6 bases, with 16 bases remaining between them. For the CDR3, the DNA is TGTGCCAGCTCCCATTTCAGGGCAGATGAAAAACTGTTTTTT. Translating gives CASSHFRADEKLFF.

This clonotype was seen ten or more times. This chain joins TRBV7-2 and TRBJ2-1; the match to TRBD1 covers 10 bases. J lost 5 bases, V lost 3 bases, and 4 bases had no gene match. CDR1 is SGHTA, CDR2 FQGNSA, per germline. The CDR3 runs 15 residues. CDR3 protein: CASSLQGQGNNEQFF. The CDR3 DNA reads as TGTGCCAGCAGCTTGCAGGGACAGGGGAACAATGAGCAGTTCTTC.

This clonotype was seen many times. The rearrangement uses TRBV20-1 and TRBJ2-5; 7 bases match TRBD2. There are 12 residues in the CDR3. V lost 2 bases and J lost 4; bases outside the gene matches: 1. Germline V gives CDR1 DFQATT, CDR2 SNEGSKA (reference sequence). In nucleotides, the CDR3 is TGCAGTGCTAGACTAGCGGCAGAGACCCAGTACTTC. It is translated as CSARLAAETQYF.

This clonotype has ten or more counts. V usage is TRBV10-3 and J usage is TRBJ2-1; 8 nucleotides align to TRBD2. This CDR3 comprises 15 residues. The junction had 2 bases not matched to a gene; V was cut back by 4 bases and J by 0 bases. Germline CDR1 reads ENHRY; CDR2 reads SYGVKD. CDR3: CAISGAGGSYNEQFF. The CDR3 DNA is TGTGCCATCAGTGGGGCGGGGGGCTCCTACAATGAGCAGTTCTTC.

This clonotype has ten or more counts. This chain uses TRBV28 with TRBJ1-4; the match to TRBD1 covers 10 bases. The trim removed 6 bases at V and 8 bases at J, leaving 9 bases unmatched. Germline loops: CDR1 MDHEN, CDR2 SYDVKM. The CDR3 has 15 residues. CDR3 region: CASRPGTGVEEKLFF. CDR3 coding DNA: TGTGCCAGCAGACCCGGGACAGGGGTGGAAGAAAAACTGTTTTTT.

This clonotype occurred many times. The chain recombines TRBV12-3 or TRBV12-4 with TRBJ1-2; 9 positions agree with TRBD1. This CDR3 is 17 amino acids long. The V and J ends lost 0 bases and 1 base, in that order; junction bases with no gene match: 6. The CDR3 is CASSLAGQGILNYGYTF. CDR3 sequence (DNA): TGTGCCAGCAGTTTAGCGGGACAGGGAATTCTTAACTATGGCTACACCTTC.

This clonotype has a count of ten or more. The CDR3 DNA sequence: TGTGCCAGCAACGAAGGGGCCACCGGGGAGCTGTTTTTT. It yields the protein CASNEGATGELFF. The gene calls are TRBV9 and TRBJ2-2, with D tentatively TRBD1 (5 bases). The germline V gene encodes CDR1 SGDLS and CDR2 YYNGEE. The CDR3 contains 13 residues. The V and J ends lost 6 bases and 4 bases respectively, with 10 bases between them.

This clonotype was seen at least ten times. The chain joins TRBV7-2 to TRBJ2-3; 8 nucleotides align to TRBD2. J gave up 0 bases and V 3 bases, and 8 bases lay outside the gene matches. Germline CDR1 SGHTA, CDR2 FQGNSA. This CDR3 spans 17 amino acids. The CDR3: CASSFLPAGASTDTQYF. CDR3 DNA sequence: TGTGCCAGCAGCTTCTTGCCAGCGGGAGCTAGCACAGATACGCAGTATTTT.

This chain links TRBV27 with TRBJ1-1, with no clear D. The V end lost 6 bases, the J end lost 5 bases, and 19 bases lay between the germline ends. The CDR3 spans 15 residues. CDR1 and CDR2 (germline): MNHEY, SMNVEV (reference sequence). Here the CDR3 reads CASSLYGKRRTEAFF. CDR3 coding DNA: TGTGCCAGCAGCTTGTACGGGAAACGGAGGACTGAAGCTTTCTTT.

As concerns this clonotype: At one end the junction does not follow the germline gene, possibly because of a read error. The chain combines TRBV25-1 with TRBJ1-1; D ambiguous. CDR1 MGHDK and CDR2 SYGVNS come from the germline V gene. The CDR3 covers 12 residues. The CDR3, as DNA: TGTGACAGCAGTGACGTGCGAACTGAAGCTTTCTTT. This codes for CDSSDVRTEAFF. Supplemented by reference TRBV25-1 and TRBJ1-1, the full variable domain reads EADIYQTPRYLVIGTGKKITLECSQTMGHDKMYWYQQDPGMELHLIHYSYGVNSTEKGDLSSESTVSRIRTEHFPLTLESARPSHTSQYLCDSSDVRTEAFFGQGTRLTVV.

This clonotype has at least ten counts. The V gene is TRBV6-2 or TRBV6-3, the J gene TRBJ2-6; no definite D call. From germline, CDR1 is MNHEY and CDR2 SVGEGT. The CDR3 sequence is 15 residues long. Trimming removed 1 base from V and 1 base from J, with 5 bases in between. CDR3 nucleotides: TGTGCCAGCAGTTACTATGAATCTGGGGCCAACGTCCTGACTTTC. It codes for CASSYYESGANVLTF.

This clonotype was seen many times. The rearrangement joins TRBV29-1 to TRBJ2-7, with no clear D. Trimming pared 1 base from V and 0 bases from J, leaving 7 bases between. CDR1 is SQVTM and CDR2 is ANQGSEA in the germline V gene. The CDR3 loop spans 13 amino acids. This CDR3 reads CSVEAVDSYEQYF. Written as DNA, the CDR3 is TGCAGCGTTGAAGCAGTCGACTCCTACGAGCAGTACTTC.

Many counts were recorded for this clonotype. The chain employs TRBV5-1 and TRBJ2-3, with 8 bases identical to TRBD2. Per germline, CDR1 SGHRS and CDR2 YFSETQ. The ends lost 0 bases at V and 3 bases at J; junction bases unmatched: 6. The CDR3 has 16 amino acids. The CDR3 region has the DNA TGCGCCAGCAGCTTGGGTCGGGGGGGCAGAACAGATACGCAGTATTTT. Its protein is CASSLGRGGRTDTQYF.

The table lists this clonotype with many counts. V usage is TRBV7-2 and J usage is TRBJ1-1; D call uncertain. Germline CDR1 and CDR2: SGHTA and FQGNSA. V lost 1 base and J lost 3, with 3 bases in between. The CDR3 totals 12 residues. As DNA, the CDR3 is TGTGCCAGCAGCTTAGGGTACACTGAAGCTTTCTTT. Residues: CASSLGYTEAFF. Using reference TRBV7-2 and TRBJ1-1 for the parts outside the CDR3, the full variable domain is GAGVSQSPSNKVTEKGKDVELRCDPISGHTALYWYRQSLGQGLEFLIYFQGNSAPDKSGLPSDRFSAERTGGSVSTLTIQRTQQEDSAVYLCASSLGYTEAFFGQGTRLTVV.